Each of the 16 T cell receptor beta chains below was sequenced from the same sample in a study of human T cells and chemical hapten exposure. As the library was built, unique molecular identifiers were attached to individual cDNA molecules. TCRdb re-derived calls from the reads in MiXCR, one entry per CDR3 protein. Found here are about 120,000 distinct CDR3 sequences, less than 10% of them singletons; the top ten hold 1.2% to 1.5%. The authors extracted total RNA from unfractionated whole blood. Sequencing used whole blood. The receptor set was obtained from a human donor in good health. Some clones in this sample may be carry-over from other donors' samples.

There are a few counts of this clonotype. The chain is built from TRBV14 and TRBJ2-2; D is ambiguous. Trimming stripped 1 base from V and 2 bases from J, with 11 bases between. The CDR3 spans 16 residues. Germline V gene data show CDR1 as SGHDN and CDR2 as FVKESK. CDR3 DNA: TGTGCCAGCAGCCAAGCGCTTCGACGCAACACCGGGGAGCTGTTTTTT. Its protein product is CASSQALRRNTGELFF.

In its sample, this clonotype was seen many times. The genes are TRBV25-1 and TRBJ2-7, with TRBD1 identical over 9 bases. This CDR3 is built from 13 residues. J lost 4 bases, V lost 6 bases, and 4 bases had no gene match. The germline CDR1 and CDR2 sequences are MGHDK and SYGVNS. This CDR3 reads CASSRTGVYEQYF. DNA of the CDR3: TGTGCCAGCAGCAGGACAGGGGTTTACGAGCAGTACTTC.

This chain connects TRBV20-1 to TRBJ2-3, with 9 bases fitting TRBD2. V shed 6 bases and J 1 base; nucleotides not matched to a gene: 2. CDR3 size: 13 residues. Germline V gene lookup returns CDR1 DFQATT and CDR2 SNEGSKA (reference sequence). CDR3 coding DNA: TGCAGTGCAAGGACTAGCGGCACAGATACGCAGTATTTT. Protein product: CSARTSGTDTQYF.

Comment on this clonotype: This could be a read error, since a much larger clone is one nucleotide away. The chain is built from TRBV5-1 and TRBJ2-3, with TRBD1 matching 9 bases. The CDR3 runs to 15 residues. The germline CDR1 and CDR2 sequences are SGHRS and YFSETQ. Written as DNA, the CDR3 is TGCGCCAGCAGCTTGGACGGACAGGGGACTGACACGCGGTATTTT. This encodes CASSLDGQGTDTRYF.

This clonotype was observed at least ten times. The gene calls are TRBV7-2 and TRBJ1-4, with a possible D match to TRBD1 (5 bases). Germline CDR1 and CDR2: SGHTA and FQGNSA. V shed 1 base and J shed 8 bases, with 8 bases lying between them. This CDR3 spans 13 amino acids. CDR3 coding DNA: TGTGCCAGCAGCTTAGTCTCAGGGGAAAAACTGTTTTTT. Translating it yields CASSLVSGEKLFF.

This chain connects TRBV12-5 to TRBJ2-2, with 12 bases fitting TRBD1. The V gene's germline CDR1 is LGHNT and CDR2 FRNRAP. The J segment lost 5 bases and the V segment lost 6 bases, leaving 10 bases of the junction unmatched. The CDR3 runs to 17 residues. The CDR3 loop reads CASGAGTGGFGTGELFF. CDR3 bases: TGTGCTAGTGGCGCTGGGACAGGGGGCTTCGGAACCGGGGAGCTGTTTTTT.

This clonotype was seen only a few times. This sequence joins TRBV12-3 or TRBV12-4 and TRBJ2-2, with no clear D. The CDR3 has 12 amino acids. The V end lost 0 bases, the J end lost 6 bases, and 2 bases lay between the germline ends. Written as DNA, the CDR3 is TGTGCCAGCAGTTTAGCAGCCGGGGAGCTGTTTTTT. Protein: CASSLAAGELFF.

The chain carries TRBV12-3 or TRBV12-4 and TRBJ2-1, with D possibly TRBD2 on 7 matching bases. The germline V and J ends were trimmed by 4 bases and 0 bases, with 16 bases remaining between them. The CDR3 sequence is 17 residues long. The DNA of the CDR3 is TGTGCCAGCAGTTATAGGGGGTCGGGGGGCTCCTACAATGAGCAGTTCTTC. Amino acids: CASSYRGSGGSYNEQFF.

This clonotype came up a few times. The rearrangement uses TRBV7-3 and TRBJ2-6; 8 nucleotides agree with TRBD1. V gave up 0 bases and J gave up 2 bases; unmatched junction bases: 6. Looked up from germline, CDR1 is SGHTA and CDR2 is FQGTGA. CDR3 length: 18 residues. CDR3 DNA: TGTGCCAGCAGCTTAACTGGACAGGGATCCCCTGGGGCCAACGTCCTGACTTTC. The encoded protein is CASSLTGQGSPGANVLTF.

V gene TRBV3-1 combines with J gene TRBJ2-5, with D perhaps TRBD2 (6 bases). Between the trimmed V and J ends, which lost 6 bases and 0 bases, there was a span of 20 bases. This CDR3 is built from 17 residues. Per germline, CDR1 LGHDT and CDR2 YNNKEL (reference sequence). The chain's CDR3 is CASRPGTLVRYQETQYF. The CDR3 bases are TGTGCCAGCAGGCCCGGGACTCTAGTAAGGTACCAAGAGACCCAGTACTTC.

The chain joins TRBV20-1 to TRBJ2-3, with 11 positions matching TRBD2. Germline assignment: CDR1 DFQATT and CDR2 SNEGSKA (reference sequence). The trim removed 6 bases at V and 2 bases at J, leaving 13 bases unmatched. CDR3 length: 17 amino acids. In DNA form, the CDR3 reads TGCAGTGCCCTAGATATCCTAGCGGGGGGCAACACAGATACGCAGTATTTT. Translated: CSALDILAGGNTDTQYF.

This chain uses TRBV7-9 with TRBJ2-3; the D is unclear. This CDR3 is 14 amino acids long. V lost 4 bases and J lost 3, with 11 bases in between. In germline, CDR1 is SEHNR, CDR2 FQNEAQ (reference sequence). The chain's CDR3 is CASSSQGWTDTQYF. Here the CDR3 DNA reads TGTGCCAGCAGCTCCCAAGGATGGACAGATACGCAGTATTTT.

This clonotype occurred many times. The rearrangement uses TRBV19 and TRBJ1-1; no clear D. Trimming took off 1 base at V and 6 bases at J, with 9 bases between the two ends. CDR3 length: 13 residues. Germline V CDR1 and CDR2: LNHDA, SQIVND (reference sequence). This chain's CDR3 is CASSIGGNAEAFF. CDR3 in DNA: TGTGCCAGTAGTATAGGGGGTAACGCTGAAGCTTTCTTT.

The V and J genes are TRBV9 and TRBJ2-1; 8 bases are a match to TRBD2. There are 16 residues in the CDR3. J gave up 5 bases and V 0 bases, and 7 bases lay outside the gene matches. Germline CDR1 is SGDLS and CDR2 is YYNGEE. The CDR3: CASSVAAGGLNNEQFF. DNA of the CDR3: TGTGCCAGCAGCGTAGCGGCGGGGGGCCTCAACAATGAGCAGTTCTTC. The full variable domain, rest sourced from reference TRBV9 and TRBJ2-1, is DSGVTQTPKHLITATGQRVTLRCSPRSGDLSVYWYQQSLDQGLQFLIQYYNGEERAKGNILERFSAQQFPDLHSELNLSSLELGDSALYFCASSVAAGGLNNEQFFGPGTRLTVL.

This clonotype was found many times. This rearrangement joins TRBV20-1 to TRBJ1-1, with a possible D match to TRBD1 (6 bases). Per the germline V gene, CDR1 is DFQATT and CDR2 is SNEGSKA (reference sequence). This CDR3 is built from 15 residues. V was shortened by 1 base and J by 1 base, with 13 bases between the two germline ends. CDR3 residues: CSARAGGLRNTEAFF. For the CDR3, the DNA is TGCAGTGCTAGAGCGGGGGGCTTGCGGAACACTGAAGCTTTCTTT.

This clonotype showed up many times. This rearrangement joins TRBV12-3 or TRBV12-4 to TRBJ1-1; D perhaps matches TRBD1 (6 bases). There are 16 residues in the CDR3. With 1 base removed from V and 5 bases from J, the gap between germline ends came to 17 bases. The CDR3 spells CASSLESRGGGTEAFF. CDR3 in DNA: TGTGCCAGCAGTTTAGAGTCTCGCGGGGGCGGGACTGAAGCTTTCTTT.